The source of this T cell receptor beta chain is a study of cytomegalovirus exposure and HLA in healthy donors. With 60 Vbeta and 13 Jbeta primers, the PCR was carried out. The data were produced by immunoSEQ multiplex PCR, yet TCRdb's version contains in-frame clones alone and is incomplete. The sample holds 110,000 or so clones; approximately 83% are singletons and the top ten take roughly 2.5%. The CDR3 covers 14 residues. In germline, CDR1 is SGHDN, CDR2 FVKESK. The ends were cut back, 2 bases at V and 8 bases at J, with 15 bases in the middle. This TCR came from a woman between 18 and 30 years old in good health and CMV-seronegative. The gene calls are TRBV14 and TRBJ1-2; TRBD1 is a possible D gene (5 bases). The sequenced sample was PBMCs. The CDR3 here is CASSQRGAPLGYTF. CDR3 in DNA: TGTGCCAGCAGCCAACGTGGGGCACCTTTGGGCTACACCTTC.